This T cell receptor beta chain was obtained from a study of cytomegalovirus exposure and HLA in healthy donors. The V and J ends lost 6 bases and 2 bases respectively, with 14 bases between them. Germline CDR1 reads MNHEY; CDR2 reads SVGAGI. The CDR3 sequence is 14 residues long. The PCR was carried out with 60 Vbeta primers and 13 Jbeta primers. Method: immunoSEQ multiplex PCR; TCRdb's copy keeps in-frame clones and lacks some. This table holds about 120,000 clones, approximately 9.4% found once. This rearrangement joins TRBV6-5 to TRBJ2-7; D possibly corresponds to TRBD1 (6 bases). This clonotype was obtained from a young man in good health and CMV-seronegative. The sequenced material came from PBMCs. The CDR3 spells CASRDDRITYEQYF. CDR3 sequence (DNA): TGTGCCAGCAGGGACGACAGGATCACCTACGAGCAGTACTTC.